This T cell receptor beta chain was captured in a study of cytomegalovirus exposure and HLA in healthy donors. CDR1 and CDR2 from the germline V gene are GTSNPN and SVGIG (reference sequence). The length of the CDR3 is 12 residues. V dropped 3 bases and J dropped 5 bases, with 10 bases sitting between them. 60 Vbeta and 13 Jbeta primers were used in PCR. Sequenced by immunoSEQ multiplex PCR; TCRdb stores in-frame clones only, minus some. The table records around 120,000 clones, 70% of them present only once. General study findings and limits: In an earlier analysis, in around 590 donors, most V segments appeared productive either ~90% or ~30% of the time. The classifier was said to identify cytomegalovirus status with high specificity and sensitivity. Analysis was carried out at a later point, and it linked a missense DCLRE1C variant to TCR beta V- and J-gene trimming. Per a later analysis, HLA-associated TCR beta chains showed more clonal expansion than other, equally common TCR beta chains.

To note about this clone: Its antigen is not known.

The origin of this receptor is a man aged 35-49 years in good health and CMV-seropositive. This rearrangement joins TRBV30 to TRBJ1-2; D not resolved. The specimen was PBMCs. As DNA, the CDR3 is TGTGCCTGGAGGACCGGAGATTATGGCTACACCTTC. It yields the protein CAWRTGDYGYTF.